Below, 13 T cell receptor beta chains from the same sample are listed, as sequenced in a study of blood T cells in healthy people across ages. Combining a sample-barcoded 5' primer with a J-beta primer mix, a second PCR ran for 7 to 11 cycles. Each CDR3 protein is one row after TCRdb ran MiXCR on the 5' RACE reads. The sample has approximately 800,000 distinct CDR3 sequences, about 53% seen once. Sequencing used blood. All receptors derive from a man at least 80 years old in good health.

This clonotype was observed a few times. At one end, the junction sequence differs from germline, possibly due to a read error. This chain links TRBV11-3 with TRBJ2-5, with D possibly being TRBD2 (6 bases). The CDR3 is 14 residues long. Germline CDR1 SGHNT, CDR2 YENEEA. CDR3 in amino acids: CASSPGGAQETQYF. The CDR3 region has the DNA TGCGCCAGCAGCCCCGGAGGGGCGCAAGAGACCCAGTACTTC.

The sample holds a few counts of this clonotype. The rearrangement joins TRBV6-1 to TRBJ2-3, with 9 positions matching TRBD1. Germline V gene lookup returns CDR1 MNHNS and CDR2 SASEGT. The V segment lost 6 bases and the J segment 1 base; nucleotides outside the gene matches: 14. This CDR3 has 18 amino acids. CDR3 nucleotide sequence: TGTGCCAGCAGCCCTCTGGGGGACAGGGTTATGGGCACAGATACGCAGTATTTT. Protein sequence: CASSPLGDRVMGTDTQYF.

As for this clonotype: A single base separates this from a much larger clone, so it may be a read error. The CDR3 reads CAGSGGRPHDTQYF. Written as DNA, the CDR3 is TGTGCCGGCAGCGGCGGAAGGCCCCATGATACGCAGTATTTT. J is TRBJ2-3 and V is TRBV9; possible D gene TRBD2, 5 bases. This CDR3 is built from 14 residues. Germline lookup yields CDR1 SGDLS and CDR2 YYNGEE.

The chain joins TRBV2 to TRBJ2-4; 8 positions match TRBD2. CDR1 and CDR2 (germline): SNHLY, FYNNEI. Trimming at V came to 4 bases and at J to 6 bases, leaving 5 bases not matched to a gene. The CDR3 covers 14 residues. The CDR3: CASSGGLGVNIQYF. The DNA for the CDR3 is TGTGCCAGCAGTGGGGGACTAGGAGTAAACATTCAGTACTTC.

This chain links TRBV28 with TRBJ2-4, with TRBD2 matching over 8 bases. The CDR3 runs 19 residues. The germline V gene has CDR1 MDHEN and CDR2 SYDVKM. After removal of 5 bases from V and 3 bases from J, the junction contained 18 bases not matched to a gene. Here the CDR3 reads CASSPLLGSGSMGKNIQYF. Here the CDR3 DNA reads TGTGCCAGCAGTCCACTTCTAGGGAGCGGGAGTATGGGCAAAAACATTCAGTACTTC.

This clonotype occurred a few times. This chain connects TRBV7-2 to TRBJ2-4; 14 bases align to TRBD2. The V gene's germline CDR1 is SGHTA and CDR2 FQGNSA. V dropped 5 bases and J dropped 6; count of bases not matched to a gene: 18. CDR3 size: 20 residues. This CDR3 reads CASSTDRVRLAGGPVNIQYF. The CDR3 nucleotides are TGTGCCAGCAGCACCGACAGGGTGCGACTAGCGGGAGGGCCCGTAAACATTCAGTACTTC.

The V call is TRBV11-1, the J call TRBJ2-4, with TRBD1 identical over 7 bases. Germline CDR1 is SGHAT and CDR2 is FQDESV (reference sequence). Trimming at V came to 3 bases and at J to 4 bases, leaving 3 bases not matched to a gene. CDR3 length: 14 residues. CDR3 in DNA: TGTGCCAGCAGCTTTCGGGACAGTAAAAACATTCAGTACTTC. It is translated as CASSFRDSKNIQYF.

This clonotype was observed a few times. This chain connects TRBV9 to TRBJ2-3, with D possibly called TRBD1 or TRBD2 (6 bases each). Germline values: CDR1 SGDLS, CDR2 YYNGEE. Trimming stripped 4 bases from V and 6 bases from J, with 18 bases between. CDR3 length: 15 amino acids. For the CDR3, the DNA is TGTGCCAGCAGCCCCCGGGGGCTAGGTCGGGATACGCAGTATTTT. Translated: CASSPRGLGRDTQYF.

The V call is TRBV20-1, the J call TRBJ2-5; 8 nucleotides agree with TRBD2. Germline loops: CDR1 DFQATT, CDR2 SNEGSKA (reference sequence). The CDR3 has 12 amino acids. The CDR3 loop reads CTPDGGRKTQYF. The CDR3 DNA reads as TGCACCCCGGACGGCGGGAGGAAGACCCAGTACTTC.

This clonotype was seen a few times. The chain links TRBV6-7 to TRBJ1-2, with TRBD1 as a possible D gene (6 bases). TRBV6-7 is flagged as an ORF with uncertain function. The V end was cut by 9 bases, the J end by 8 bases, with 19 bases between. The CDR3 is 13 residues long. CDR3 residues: CARRGAWHSGYTF. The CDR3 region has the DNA TGTGCCAGGAGGGGGGCTTGGCATAGCGGCTACACCTTC.

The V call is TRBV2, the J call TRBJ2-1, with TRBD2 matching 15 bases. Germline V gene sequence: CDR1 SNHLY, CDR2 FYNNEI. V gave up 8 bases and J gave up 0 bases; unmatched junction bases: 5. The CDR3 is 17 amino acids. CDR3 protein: CASGGLAGGSSYNEQFF. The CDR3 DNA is TGTGCCAGCGGGGGACTAGCGGGAGGTAGCTCCTACAATGAGCAGTTCTTC.

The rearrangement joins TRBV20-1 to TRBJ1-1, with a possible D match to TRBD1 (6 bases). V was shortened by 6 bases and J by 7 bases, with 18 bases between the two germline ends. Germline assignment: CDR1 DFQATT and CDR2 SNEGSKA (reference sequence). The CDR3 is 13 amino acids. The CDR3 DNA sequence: TGCAGTGCACCGGACAGCCCGAGGGGTGAAGCTTTCTTT. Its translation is CSAPDSPRGEAFF.

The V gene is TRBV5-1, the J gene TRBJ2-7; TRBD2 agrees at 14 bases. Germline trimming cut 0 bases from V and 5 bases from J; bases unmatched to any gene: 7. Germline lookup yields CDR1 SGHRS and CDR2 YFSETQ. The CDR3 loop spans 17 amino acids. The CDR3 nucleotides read TGCGCCAGCAGCTTGGCCGAGACTAGCGGGAGGGGGAACGAGCAGTACTTC. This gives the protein CASSLAETSGRGNEQYF. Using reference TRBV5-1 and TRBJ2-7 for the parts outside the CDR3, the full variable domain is KAGVTQTPRYLIKTRGQQVTLSCSPISGHRSVSWYQQTPGQGLQFLFEYFSETQRNKGNFPGRFSGRQFSNSRSEMNVSTLELGDSALYLCASSLAETSGRGNEQYFGPGTRLTVT.